A selection of T cell receptor beta chains follows, all from one sample in a study of Graves' ophthalmopathy and Graves' hyperthyroidism. TCRdb called the multiplex PCR reads again in MiXCR, with one record for every CDR3 protein. The repertoire consists of over a million distinct CDR3 sequences, with about 38% occurring once and the leading ten covering more than 9.5%. The sequencing sample was made of peripheral blood or thyroid tissue (not recorded which). These receptors originate from an adult man with Graves' hyperthyroidism. The CDR3 runs from the conserved cysteine through the conserved F or W. The order of the fields is V gene, clone size, J gene, D gene, CDR3 protein, CDR3 DNA. The D gene is left open where the match is weak. Clone size is given for some rows only: seen once, a few or many times, or a class if the clone is expanded.

V gene: TRBV7-6; clone size: many; J gene: TRBJ2-7; D gene: -; CDR3 protein: CASSLEPFQGYEQYF; CDR3 DNA: TGTGCCAGCAGCTTAGAGCCCTTTCAGGGATACGAGCAGTACTTC
V gene: TRBV2; clone size: once; J gene: TRBJ2-7; D gene: TRBD1; CDR3 protein: CASSPQPGTGDLEQYF; CDR3 DNA: TGTGCCAGCAGTCCCCAACCCGGGACAGGGGACCTAGAGCAGTACTTC
V gene: TRBV7-9; clone size: few; J gene: TRBJ2-2; D gene: TRBD2; CDR3 protein: CASSQLAGENTGELFF; CDR3 DNA: TGTGCCAGCAGCCAACTAGCGGGGGAGAACACCGGGGAGCTGTTTTTT
V gene: TRBV20-1; clone size: few; J gene: TRBJ2-2; D gene: TRBD2; CDR3 protein: CSARDRIGGGPAGELFF; CDR3 DNA: TGCAGTGCTAGAGATCGGATCGGGGGAGGGCCTGCCGGGGAGCTGTTTTTT
V gene: TRBV2; clone size: many; J gene: TRBJ1-1; D gene: -; CDR3 protein: CASGGTAGAEAFF; CDR3 DNA: TGTGCCAGCGGGGGGACGGCCGGCGCTGAAGCTTTCTTT
V gene: TRBV5-1; clone size: many; J gene: TRBJ1-1; D gene: TRBD1; CDR3 protein: CASSLVAGQGTQNTEAFF; CDR3 DNA: TGCGCCAGCAGCTTGGTAGCGGGACAGGGGACTCAGAACACTGAAGCTTTCTTT
V gene: TRBV19; clone size: -; J gene: TRBJ2-2; D gene: -; CDR3 protein: CASSLLPVPNGGELFF; CDR3 DNA: TGTGCCAGTAGTCTGCTGCCAGTCCCGAACGGCGGGGAGCTGTTTTTT
V gene: TRBV11-2; clone size: many; J gene: TRBJ2-5; D gene: TRBD1; CDR3 protein: CASSLVTGGIRETQYF; CDR3 DNA: TGTGCCAGCAGCTTAGTTACAGGGGGTATTCGAGAGACCCAGTACTTC
V gene: TRBV7-9; clone size: many; J gene: TRBJ2-2; D gene: -; CDR3 protein: CASSLSVWTGELFF; CDR3 DNA: TGTGCCAGCAGCTTATCAGTTTGGACCGGGGAGCTGTTTTTT
V gene: TRBV12-3/TRBV12-4; clone size: few; J gene: TRBJ2-5; D gene: -; CDR3 protein: CVSSYTGLQVTQYF; CDR3 DNA: TGTGTCAGCAGTTACACGGGACTCCAAGTGACCCAGTACTTC
V gene: TRBV29-1; clone size: many; J gene: TRBJ2-7; D gene: -; CDR3 protein: CSAAGYNEQYF; CDR3 DNA: TGCAGCGCTGCGGGGTATAACGAGCAGTACTTC
V gene: TRBV29-1; clone size: many; J gene: TRBJ1-1; D gene: TRBD1; CDR3 protein: CSHGTGGNTEAFF; CDR3 DNA: TGCAGCCATGGGACAGGGGGCAACACTGAAGCTTTCTTT
V gene: TRBV7-2; clone size: many; J gene: TRBJ2-2; D gene: -; CDR3 protein: CASRPGTDNTGELFF; CDR3 DNA: TGTGCCAGCCGTCCCGGGACGGACAACACCGGGGAGCTGTTTTTT
V gene: TRBV7-9; clone size: -; J gene: TRBJ1-1; D gene: TRBD1; CDR3 protein: CASSLARGATEAFF; CDR3 DNA: TGTGCCAGCAGCTTAGCCAGGGGGGCCACTGAAGCTTTCTTT
V gene: TRBV27; clone size: few; J gene: TRBJ1-6; D gene: -; CDR3 protein: CASSSQTRLGPNSPLHF; CDR3 DNA: TGTGCCAGCAGTTCCCAGACACGCCTAGGGCCTAATTCACCCCTCCACTTT
V gene: TRBV14; clone size: -; J gene: TRBJ2-6; D gene: -; CDR3 protein: CASSTRDGAPFWAGANVLTF; CDR3 DNA: TGTGCCAGCAGCACCAGAGATGGTGCGCCCTTTTGGGCTGGGGCCAACGTCCTGACTTTC
V gene: TRBV6-2/TRBV6-3; clone size: few; J gene: TRBJ2-2; D gene: -; CDR3 protein: CASSYTHGELFF; CDR3 DNA: TGTGCCAGCAGTTACACGCACGGGGAGCTGTTTTTT
V gene: TRBV7-8; clone size: many; J gene: TRBJ1-6; D gene: -; CDR3 protein: CASSFPGFASPLHF; CDR3 DNA: TGTGCCAGCAGCTTCCCAGGGTTCGCTTCACCCCTCCACTTT
V gene: TRBV29-1; clone size: -; J gene: TRBJ1-2; D gene: -; CDR3 protein: CSVRDRNYGYTF; CDR3 DNA: TGCAGCGTTCGAGACAGGAACTATGGCTACACCTTC
V gene: TRBV20-1; clone size: -; J gene: TRBJ1-2; D gene: -; CDR3 protein: CSARDTGNFGYTF; CDR3 DNA: TGCAGTGCTAGAGACACAGGGAACTTTGGCTACACCTTC
V gene: TRBV10-3; clone size: -; J gene: TRBJ1-5; D gene: TRBD1; CDR3 protein: CAIRPGQGGQPQHF; CDR3 DNA: TGTGCCATCAGACCGGGACAGGGGGGTCAGCCCCAGCATTTT
V gene: TRBV9; clone size: many; J gene: TRBJ2-5; D gene: TRBD2; CDR3 protein: CASSVLGGDQETQYF; CDR3 DNA: TGTGCCAGCAGCGTTCTGGGGGGGGACCAAGAGACCCAGTACTTC
V gene: TRBV19; clone size: many; J gene: TRBJ1-5; D gene: -; CDR3 protein: CASSPPWQPQHF; CDR3 DNA: TGTGCCAGTAGTCCCCCCTGGCAGCCCCAGCATTTT
V gene: TRBV10-2; clone size: -; J gene: TRBJ1-1; D gene: TRBD1; CDR3 protein: CALQGTSTEAFF; CDR3 DNA: TGCGCCTTACAGGGGACGAGCACTGAAGCTTTCTTT
V gene: TRBV20-1; clone size: -; J gene: TRBJ2-7; D gene: TRBD2; CDR3 protein: CSAPSGSYEQYF; CDR3 DNA: TGCAGTGCTCCTAGCGGCTCCTACGAGCAGTACTTC
V gene: TRBV7-9; clone size: -; J gene: TRBJ1-2; D gene: TRBD1; CDR3 protein: CASSPGTGAAGYTF; CDR3 DNA: TGTGCCAGCAGCCCTGGGACAGGGGCGGCTGGCTACACCTTC
V gene: TRBV6-6; clone size: few; J gene: TRBJ1-5; D gene: -; CDR3 protein: CASSQGTLGNQPQHF; CDR3 DNA: TGTGCCAGCAGTCAGGGGACTCTGGGGAATCAGCCCCAGCATTTT
V gene: TRBV11-2; clone size: -; J gene: TRBJ1-4; D gene: TRBD1; CDR3 protein: CASSAYGTGRFEKLFF; CDR3 DNA: TGTGCCAGCAGCGCCTACGGGACAGGGAGATTTGAAAAACTGTTTTTT